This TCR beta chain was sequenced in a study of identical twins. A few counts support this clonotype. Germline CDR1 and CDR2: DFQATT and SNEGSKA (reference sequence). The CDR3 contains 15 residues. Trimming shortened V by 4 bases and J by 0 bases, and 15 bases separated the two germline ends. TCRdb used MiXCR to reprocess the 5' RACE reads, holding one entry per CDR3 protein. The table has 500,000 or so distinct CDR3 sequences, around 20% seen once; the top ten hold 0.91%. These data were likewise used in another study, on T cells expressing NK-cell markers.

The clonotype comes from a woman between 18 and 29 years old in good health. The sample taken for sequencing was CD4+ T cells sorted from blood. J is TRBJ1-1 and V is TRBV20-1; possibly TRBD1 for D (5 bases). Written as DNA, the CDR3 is TGCAGTGCTACCGGTGACGGGGGGGTGAACACTGAAGCTTTCTTT. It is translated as CSATGDGGVNTEAFF.